These 5 T cell receptor beta chains were all obtained from the same sample, sequenced in a study of cytomegalovirus exposure and HLA in healthy donors. The PCR employed 60 Vbeta primers together with 13 Jbeta primers. Assay: immunoSEQ multiplex PCR; the TCRdb copy retains only in-frame clones and omits some. The profile shows about 89,000 clones, more than 55% of them singletons. The sequenced sample was PBMCs. Receptors were obtained from a human donor in good health.

The chain uses TRBV27 and TRBJ1-5; 7 bases align to TRBD1. The CDR3 is 15 amino acids. In germline, CDR1 is MNHEY, CDR2 SMNVEV (reference sequence). Germline trimming cut 6 bases from V and 5 bases from J; bases unmatched to any gene: 10. CDR3 sequence (DNA): TGTGCCAGCAGGTCACAGGGGAACAGGGATCAGCCCCAGCATTTT. It encodes CASRSQGNRDQPQHF.

The gene calls are TRBV7-9 and TRBJ2-7, with D hard to call. The V gene's germline CDR1 is SEHNR and CDR2 FQNEAQ (reference sequence). CDR3 length: 14 residues. Trimming removed 0 bases at V and 6 bases at J, with 12 bases between. The CDR3 DNA sequence: TGTGCCAGCAGCTTAGCCGGGTCGCGCAGCGAGCAGTACTTC. Translated: CASSLAGSRSEQYF.

The chain links TRBV11-3 to TRBJ1-3; D is unresolved. V was pared by 4 bases and J by 4 bases, with 14 bases between. The germline V gene encodes CDR1 SGHNT and CDR2 YENEEA. The CDR3 totals 15 residues. The CDR3 bases are TGTGCCAGCAGCTCTTTACGCGGGTCCGGAAACACCATATATTTT. This sequence encodes CASSSLRGSGNTIYF.

The chain carries TRBV6-5 and TRBJ2-7; 8 bases match TRBD1. V trimming: 0 bases; J trimming: 2 bases; junction bases outside the gene matches: 6. The CDR3 totals 16 residues. Germline V gene lookup returns CDR1 MNHEY and CDR2 SVGAGI. CDR3 sequence reads: CASSYSGQGAPYEQYF. As DNA, the CDR3 is TGTGCCAGCAGTTACTCGGGGCAGGGGGCTCCCTACGAGCAGTACTTC.

Of note for this clone: An end of the junction differs from the germline gene, which may be a read error. The chain recombines TRBV6-5 with TRBJ2-3; perhaps TRBD2 as D (5 bases). Looked up from germline, CDR1 is MNHEY and CDR2 is SVGAGI. The CDR3 length is 14 residues. The CDR3 DNA sequence: TGTGCCAGCAGTTATCGGACTGGCACAGATGCGCAGTATTTT. Encoded protein: CASSYRTGTDAQYF.